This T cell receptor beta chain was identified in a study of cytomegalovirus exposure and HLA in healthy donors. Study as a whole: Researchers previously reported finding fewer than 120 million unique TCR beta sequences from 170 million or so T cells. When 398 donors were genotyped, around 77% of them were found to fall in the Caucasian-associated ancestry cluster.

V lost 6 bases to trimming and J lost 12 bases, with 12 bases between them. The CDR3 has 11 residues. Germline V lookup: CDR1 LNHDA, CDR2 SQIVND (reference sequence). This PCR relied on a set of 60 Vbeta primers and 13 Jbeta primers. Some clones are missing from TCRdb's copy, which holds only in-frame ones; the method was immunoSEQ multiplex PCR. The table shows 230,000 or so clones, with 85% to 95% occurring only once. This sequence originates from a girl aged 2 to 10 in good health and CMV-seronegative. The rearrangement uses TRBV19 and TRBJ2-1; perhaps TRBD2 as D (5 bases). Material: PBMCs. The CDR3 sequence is CASRGVRAQFF. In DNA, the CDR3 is TGTGCCAGTAGGGGAGTAAGGGCGCAGTTCTTC.